The sequence of this T cell receptor (beta chain) was determined in a study of cytomegalovirus exposure and HLA in healthy donors. Comments on this clone: As yet, its antigen is unknown.

Overall study results and limits: The availability of immune exposure information extended only to CMV serostatus.

The primer mix had 60 Vbeta and 13 Jbeta primers. Clones were sequenced by immunoSEQ multiplex PCR, and TCRdb holds only the in-frame ones, with some missing. The table has about 160,000 clones, roughly 79% seen once. Sequencing input: PBMCs. This receptor was taken from a man aged 35 to 55 in good health and CMV-seronegative.

This chain's CDR3 is CASSGGVGGYYGYTF. The CDR3, as DNA: TGTGCCAGCAGCGGTGGGGTAGGGGGCTACTATGGCTACACCTTC. This chain uses TRBV9 with TRBJ1-2; 7 nucleotides match TRBD1. The germline gives CDR1 SGDLS, CDR2 YYNGEE. V lost 3 bases and J lost 3; bases outside the gene matches: 8. The CDR3 sequence is 15 residues long.